The 8 T cell receptor beta chains below were found in one sample sequenced in a study of cytomegalovirus exposure and HLA in healthy donors (TCRdb year 2017). Receptor libraries were prepared by the immunoSEQ multiplex PCR assay. For the multiplex PCR, a mixture combining 60 forward primers for TCR Vbeta segments and 13 reverse primers for TCR Jbeta segments was used. Drawn from immuneACCESS, this table holds only the in-frame rearrangements with V and J called that TCRdb kept. Clones are partly lost; checked studies trace under half to an unresolved V gene and leave the rest unexplained. This sample comprises 100,000 to 150,000 clones, approximately 68% of them detected only once. Roughly 1.6% of the sample is taken by the ten largest. The specimen sequenced was PBMCs. The source of these receptors is a man aged 25-45 years in good health and CMV-seropositive.

The V call is TRBV5-1, the J call TRBJ2-4, with 8 bases aligning to TRBD1. V shed 4 bases and J 2 bases; nucleotides not matched to a gene: 5. Germline loops: CDR1 SGHRS, CDR2 YFSETQ. The CDR3 runs to 15 residues. The CDR3 sequence: CASSHSGGSKNIQYF. The CDR3 nucleotides read TGCGCCAGCAGCCACTCAGGGGGCTCCAAAAACATTCAGTACTTC.

The rearrangement uses TRBV2 and TRBJ2-7, with 8 nucleotides matching TRBD2. Per germline, CDR1 SNHLY and CDR2 FYNNEI. The CDR3 runs to 14 residues. V shed 4 bases, J shed 6 bases, and the junction held 8 bases outside the gene matches. CDR3 coding DNA: TGTGCCAGCAGTGCTAGCGGGTTTAAGTCCGAGCAGTACTTC. Translated, it gives CASSASGFKSEQYF. The variable domain in full, completed from reference TRBV2 and TRBJ2-7, reads EPEVTQTPSHQVTQMGQEVILRCVPISNHLYFYWYRQILGQKVEFLVSFYNNEISEKSEIFDDQFSVERPDGSNFTLKIRSTKLEDSAMYFCASSASGFKSEQYFGPGTRLTVT.

The CDR3 DNA is TGTGCCAGCAGTTTAGCGGGAGGGCCCTACAATGAGCAGTTCTTC. Protein: CASSLAGGPYNEQFF. This sequence joins TRBV27 and TRBJ2-1; the match to TRBD2 covers 9 bases. This CDR3 has 15 residues. The germline gives CDR1 MNHEY, CDR2 SMNVEV (reference sequence). V lost 2 bases, J lost 2 bases, and 1 base stayed unmatched.

The genes are TRBV18 and TRBJ1-2; 7 bases line up with TRBD1. This CDR3 comprises 18 residues. V dropped 4 bases and J dropped 4; count of bases not matched to a gene: 18. The V gene's germline CDR1 is KGHSH and CDR2 LQKENI. Here the CDR3 DNA reads TGTGCCAGCTCACGCCTTCTCCCGGACAGGCGACCCTCCTATGGCTACACCTTC. It codes for CASSRLLPDRRPSYGYTF.

The rearrangement links TRBV4-2 to TRBJ2-1, with 13 bases lining up with TRBD2. CDR1 and CDR2 (germline): LGHNA, YNFKEQ. V gave up 4 bases and J gave up 6 bases; unmatched junction bases: 3. The CDR3 is 15 amino acids. The CDR3 region is CASSPGLAGVNEQFF. In DNA form, the CDR3 reads TGTGCCAGCAGCCCCGGACTAGCGGGAGTCAATGAGCAGTTCTTC.

The chain is built from TRBV7-9 and TRBJ2-7; 7 bases map to TRBD2. The CDR3 runs 12 residues. Germline values: CDR1 SEHNR, CDR2 FQNEAQ (reference sequence). The junction had 5 bases not matched to a gene; V was cut back by 5 bases and J by 7 bases. Here the CDR3 reads CASSPGLLEQYF. Written as DNA, the CDR3 is TGTGCCAGCAGCCCGGGACTACTTGAGCAGTACTTC.

The chain is built from TRBV2 and TRBJ1-1; D remains unclear. V shed 1 base and J shed 5 bases, with 8 bases lying between them. Germline V gives CDR1 SNHLY, CDR2 FYNNEI. This CDR3 comprises 13 residues. The DNA of the CDR3 is TGTGCCAGCAGTGAAGAGTACGGGACTGAAGCTTTCTTT. It specifies CASSEEYGTEAFF.

The J gene is TRBJ1-4, the V gene TRBV6-6; D possibly corresponds to TRBD1 (5 bases). The V end was cut by 6 bases, the J end by 6 bases, with 17 bases between. CDR1 and CDR2 (germline): MNHNY, SVGAGI (reference sequence). CDR3 length equals 15 residues. CDR3 nucleotide sequence: TGTGCCAGCAGCAAGTCAGGGAACAGTCATGAAAAACTGTTTTTT. Amino acids: CASSKSGNSHEKLFF.